This T cell receptor beta chain was sequenced during a study of blood T cell repertoires in COVID-19. Study details: Specimens from acute and convalescent COVID-19 originated in the United States, Italy and Spain.

Data came from immunoSEQ multiplex PCR; TCRdb stores just in-frame clones and leaves some out. The sample includes 400,000 to 500,000 clones, around nine tenths of them seen just once. J gave up 5 bases and V 2 bases, and 4 bases lay outside the gene matches. The CDR3 is made up of 14 amino acids. Looked up from germline, CDR1 is WNHNN and CDR2 is SYGVQD (reference sequence). In terms of age and location, participants ranged from about 18 to 95 years and lived in about two dozen US areas. The origin of this receptor is a woman under 30 who had been exposed to COVID-19. The sequencing sample was made of PBMCs or T cells enriched from blood (not recorded which). The gene calls are TRBV10-1 and TRBJ2-3; 7 bases line up with TRBD1. CDR3 nucleotide sequence: TGCGCCAGCAGTGAGGGGACAGCCGTAGATACGCAGTATTTT. Encoded protein: CASSEGTAVDTQYF.